Sequencing of this T cell receptor (beta chain) was carried out in a study of T cells in Graves' hyperthyroidism and ophthalmopathy. Findings and caveats of the study: From stable hyperthyroidism, ophthalmopathy was set apart by a 13 V-J model. Most thyroid clonotypes expanded above 0.001 appeared in blood too.

This clonotype was detected many times. The antigen remains undetermined. When ophthalmopathy did not progress within 18 months, Graves' hyperthyroidism was considered stable. On the basis of clinical symptoms, serum thyroxine and TRAb, thyroid ultrasound and orbital computed tomography, diagnoses were made. RNA transcripts provided the source from which TCR beta CDR3 regions were amplified. Using the HTBI primer set, a first-round RT-PCR was run on the TCR CDR3. TCRdb reanalysed the multiplex PCR reads using MiXCR and keeps one entry per CDR3 protein. The sample lists about 420,000 distinct CDR3 sequences, roughly 13% occurring once. The CDR3 has 15 residues. Deletions cut 0 bases from V and 5 bases from J, with 12 bases between. Germline CDR1 is SEHNR and CDR2 is FQNEAQ (reference sequence).

Source material: blood. J is TRBJ2-3 and V is TRBV7-9; D might be TRBD2 (6 bases). The receptor's source is a woman aged 18-35 years with Graves' hyperthyroidism. CDR3 nucleotide sequence: TGTGCCAGCAGCTTAGCCCGACTAGAGGGAGATACGCAGTATTTT. Protein: CASSLARLEGDTQYF.